Each of the 22 T cell receptor beta chains below was sequenced from the same sample in a study of shared clonotypes between healthy human individuals. Profiled with immunoSEQ multiplex PCR; TCRdb holds only in-frame clones, not every one. Counted here are 2 million to 3 million clones, approximately 94% occurring once; the ten biggest clones make up approximately 0.35%. The sample consisted of naive CD4+ T cells from PBMCs. As for subset: CD45RA+ positively selected. These receptors were collected from a man aged 18 to 30 in good health. Some clones in this sample may be carry-over from other donors' samples.

The CDR3 protein is CASSYSFREGNSPLHF. The CDR3 DNA is TGTGCCAGCAGTTACTCGTTCAGGGAAGGGAATTCACCCCTCCACTTT. The chain joins TRBV6-5 to TRBJ1-6, with D tentatively TRBD1 (5 bases). The CDR3 spans 16 residues. Trimming took 0 bases from V and 7 from J, leaving 13 bases between them. The V gene's germline CDR1 is MNHEY and CDR2 SVGAGI.

The chain is built from TRBV11-2 and TRBJ2-7; 9 bases are shared with TRBD2. V dropped 6 bases and J dropped 2; count of bases not matched to a gene: 5. The length of the CDR3 is 14 residues. Per germline, CDR1 SGHAT and CDR2 FQNNGV. CDR3 nucleotide sequence: TGTGCCAGCAGTACGGGACTAGCCCCCTACGAGCAGTACTTC. Protein sequence: CASSTGLAPYEQYF.

The table lists this clone with a count of one. This chain uses TRBV9 with TRBJ2-6; no firm D call. V lost 3 bases, J lost 0 bases, and 10 bases lay in between. The germline gives CDR1 SGDLS, CDR2 YYNGEE. The CDR3 runs 16 residues. The CDR3 nucleotides are TGTGCCAGCAGCGCGGCCCCTTCCTCTGGGGCCAACGTCCTGACTTTC. It is translated as CASSAAPSSGANVLTF.

The CDR3 bases are TGTGCCAGCAGGGTTGGACAGTTGAACAATGAGCAGTTCTTC. Amino acid sequence: CASRVGQLNNEQFF. This chain joins TRBV6-1 and TRBJ2-1; TRBD1 might be the D (6 bases). Trimming took 6 bases from V and 5 from J, leaving 14 bases between them. Germline V gene sequence: CDR1 MNHNS, CDR2 SASEGT. The length of the CDR3 is 14 residues.

A word on this clone: Other DNA sequences within the sample encode an identical CDR3. The genes are TRBV18 and TRBJ2-7; D may be TRBD1 (5 bases). The CDR3 is 15 amino acids. Trimming took off 0 bases at V and 0 bases at J, with 9 bases between the two ends. CDR1 is KGHSH, CDR2 LQKENI, per germline. Written as DNA, the CDR3 is TGTGCCAGCTCACCACCGGGGCTGAGCTCCTACGAGCAGTACTTC. Protein: CASSPPGLSSYEQYF.

The rearrangement uses TRBV6-5 and TRBJ2-7, with 7 nucleotides matching TRBD1. Unmatched junction bases numbered 9, after V lost 6 bases and J lost 1 base. The length of the CDR3 is 15 residues. Germline CDR1 MNHEY, CDR2 SVGAGI. The CDR3 DNA reads TGTGCCAGCAGGATGACAGGGTTTGGGTCCTACGAGCAGTACTTC. Translating gives CASRMTGFGSYEQYF.

In this sample, this clone turned up once. J is TRBJ1-2 and V is TRBV7-9; D is undetermined. This CDR3 region has 13 residues. Trimming took 4 bases from V and 8 from J, leaving 14 bases between them. Germline V gene lookup returns CDR1 SEHNR and CDR2 FQNEAQ (reference sequence). CDR3 sequence reads: CASSYDVGGGYTF. The CDR3 bases are TGTGCCAGCAGCTACGACGTGGGCGGCGGCTACACCTTC.

The rearrangement links TRBV7-2 to TRBJ2-1; no definite D call. Germline V gives CDR1 SGHTA, CDR2 FQGNSA. Trimming took 7 bases from V and 5 from J, leaving 9 bases between them. This CDR3 is 12 amino acids long. CDR3 nucleotides: TGTGCCAGCACCGGACCTCACAATGAGCAGTTCTTC. Protein product: CASTGPHNEQFF.

On this clone: This sample includes further DNA sequences coding for the same CDR3. V and J are TRBV5-6 and TRBJ1-5; 7 bases fit TRBD1. Losses at the gene ends were 2 bases for V and 4 bases for J; bases not matched to a gene: 3. Per the germline V gene, CDR1 is SGHDT and CDR2 is YYEEEE. CDR3 size: 14 residues. The chain's CDR3 is CASSLGTANQPQHF. CDR3 in DNA: TGTGCCAGCAGCTTAGGGACAGCTAATCAGCCCCAGCATTTT.

Note on this clone: Other DNA sequences in the sample encode the same CDR3. The chain employs TRBV5-1 and TRBJ2-1, with 9 bases lining up with TRBD2. The CDR3 is 14 residues long. The J segment lost 5 bases and the V segment lost 3 bases, leaving 3 bases of the junction unmatched. The V gene's germline CDR1 is SGHRS and CDR2 YFSETQ. The CDR3: CASSSTSGHNEQFF. In DNA, the CDR3 is TGCGCCAGCAGCTCGACTAGCGGCCACAATGAGCAGTTCTTC.

The V and J genes are TRBV28 and TRBJ1-5; TRBD1 agrees at 7 bases. J lost 0 bases, V lost 7 bases, and 12 bases had no gene match. Germline V gene lookup returns CDR1 MDHEN and CDR2 SYDVKM. This CDR3 contains 17 residues. CDR3 in amino acids: CASIIGGAGVSNQPQHF. Written as DNA, the CDR3 is TGTGCCAGCATTATAGGGGGCGCAGGGGTTAGCAATCAGCCCCAGCATTTT. The variable domain in full, completed from reference TRBV28 and TRBJ1-5, reads DVKVTQSSRYLVKRTGEKVFLECVQDMDHENMFWYRQDPGLGLRLIYFSYDVKMKEKGDIPEGYSVSREKKERFSLILESASTNQTSMYLCASIIGGAGVSNQPQHFGDGTRLSIL.

The chain couples TRBV5-4 to TRBJ2-2; no definite D call. CDR3 length: 12 amino acids. The V end was cut by 1 base, the J end by 5 bases, with 3 bases between. Germline CDR1 SGHNT, CDR2 YYREEE (reference sequence). The CDR3 is CASSLKTGELFF. DNA of the CDR3: TGTGCCAGCAGCTTGAAAACCGGGGAGCTGTTTTTT.

The chain employs TRBV10-3 and TRBJ1-2; D uncertain. Trimming stripped 8 bases from V and 3 bases from J, with 10 bases between. The CDR3 extends over 12 amino acids. From germline, CDR1 is ENHRY and CDR2 SYGVKD. The CDR3 loop reads CAIGKGDYGYTF. The CDR3 DNA reads TGTGCCATCGGTAAGGGTGACTATGGCTACACCTTC.

The DNA for the CDR3 is TGTGCCAGCATGGAGAGGTACGAGCAGTACTTC. This gives the protein CASMERYEQYF. V is TRBV27 and J is TRBJ2-5, with D unclear. TRBJ2-7 explains the end of the DNA better; the J call may be wrong. CDR1 and CDR2 from the germline V gene are MNHEY and SMNVEV (reference sequence). This CDR3 comprises 11 residues.

J is TRBJ2-3 and V is TRBV6-4; 10 bases are a match to TRBD2. The V and J ends lost 1 base and 4 bases, in that order; junction bases with no gene match: 11. In germline, CDR1 is MRHNA, CDR2 SNTAGT. The CDR3 runs 18 residues. The CDR3, as DNA: TGTGCCAGCAGTGACTTACCTAGCGGGAGTCCTTCCGCAGATACGCAGTATTTT. It yields the protein CASSDLPSGSPSADTQYF.

This chain uses TRBV19 with TRBJ1-5, with a possible D match to TRBD1 (5 bases). This CDR3 is built from 17 residues. Germline CDR1 and CDR2: LNHDA and SQIVND (reference sequence). V lost 5 bases and J 0 bases, leaving 17 bases between the germline ends. CDR3 nucleotide sequence: TGTGCCAGTAGTTCAGCCACAGGCTACTATAGCAATCAGCCCCAGCATTTT. This gives the protein CASSSATGYYSNQPQHF.

The gene calls are TRBV6-1 and TRBJ1-5; D uncertain. Trimming shortened V by 6 bases and J by 9 bases, and 18 bases separated the two germline ends. This CDR3 has 14 amino acids. The germline gives CDR1 MNHNS, CDR2 SASEGT. The CDR3 loop reads CASSFGVGFWPQHF. The CDR3 bases are TGTGCCAGCAGCTTTGGGGTCGGGTTCTGGCCCCAGCATTTT.

The chain joins TRBV30 to TRBJ2-3; no clear D gene. V shed 1 base and J shed 6 bases, with 14 bases lying between them. This CDR3 has 14 residues. CDR1 GTSNPN and CDR2 SVGIG come from the germline V gene (reference sequence). CDR3 sequence reads: CAWSEGQAGDTQYF. DNA for the CDR3: TGTGCCTGGAGTGAGGGCCAGGCCGGGGATACGCAGTATTTT.

The chain couples TRBV5-5 to TRBJ2-7; TRBD1 matches at 9 bases. V shed 1 base and J 3 bases; nucleotides not matched to a gene: 5. CDR1 and CDR2 (germline): SGHKS, YYEKEE (reference sequence). The CDR3 totals 15 residues. As DNA, the CDR3 is TGTGCCAGCAGCTTGATGGACAGGGGTCTCTACGAGCAGTACTTC. It is translated as CASSLMDRGLYEQYF.

This clone was picked up one time. The chain couples TRBV27 to TRBJ2-3; D not certain. Trimming shortened V by 2 bases and J by 0 bases, and 21 bases separated the two germline ends. Germline loops: CDR1 MNHEY, CDR2 SMNVEV (reference sequence). This CDR3 is built from 19 residues. CDR3 DNA: TGTGCCAGCAGTTTACGCGGTAGTCGGCCTGTTGGTAGCACAGATACGCAGTATTTT. Its protein product is CASSLRGSRPVGSTDTQYF.

This clone was observed a few times. This chain links TRBV30 with TRBJ1-4; a weak D match, TRBD1 (6 bases). Germline CDR1 and CDR2: GTSNPN and SVGIG (reference sequence). Trimming removed 8 bases from V and 5 bases from J, with 9 bases in between. The CDR3 spans 11 residues. CDR3 sequence: CASRGNEKLFF. The CDR3 coding sequence is TGTGCCAGCAGGGGCAATGAAAAACTGTTTTTT.

The V gene is TRBV15, the J gene TRBJ1-2, with 7 nucleotides matching TRBD1. Germline CDR1 and CDR2: LNHNV and YYDKDF (reference sequence). With V trimmed by 0 bases and J by 5 bases, 3 bases remained unmatched. This CDR3 has 14 residues. The CDR3 nucleotides are TGTGCCACCAGCAGAGACAGGGGGTGGTATGGCTACACCTTC. Residues: CATSRDRGWYGYTF.